Described below is a single TCR beta chain sequence and its context. The protocol was immunoSEQ multiplex PCR, while the TCRdb copy is restricted to in-frame clones and leaves out a portion. Of 55,000 to 60,000 clones in the sample, approximately 54% were seen once. This sample is drawn from a study of cytotoxic CD8 clonotypes in ibrutinib-treated CLL. The CDR3 is made up of 16 amino acids. Germline assignment: CDR1 KGHSH and CDR2 LQKENI. The V end lost 3 bases, the J end lost 4 bases, and 17 bases lay between the germline ends. This clonotype originated in a human donor with chronic lymphocytic leukemia. The chain is built from TRBV18 and TRBJ2-3, with a weak D call TRBD1 (6 bases). The sample in question was PBMCs, obtained at disease progression, from a patient treated with ibrutinib. CDR3 coding DNA: TGTGCCAGCTCACCGTGGCAGGGGCAAGACTCAGATACGCAGTATTTT. As protein: CASSPWQGQDSDTQYF.